This T cell receptor beta chain was captured by sequencing in a study of T cell responses to AZD1222 COVID-19 vaccine. Study results and caveats: Reportedly, nearly half of unique spike TCRs recognized epitopes outside B.1.351/B.1.1.7 mutations.

Trimming at V came to 1 base and at J to 1 base, leaving 8 bases not matched to a gene. Looked up from germline, CDR1 is MGHRA and CDR2 is YSYEKL. The CDR3 is made up of 17 amino acids. This clone was counted between two and nine times. Its target is unknown. Data came from immunoSEQ multiplex PCR; TCRdb stores just in-frame clones and leaves some out. Of some 110,000 clones listed, about 91% were seen once; the top ten hold 1.5% to 2%. This TCR derives from an adult who received the AZD1222 COVID-19 vaccine. The chain employs TRBV4-1 and TRBJ2-3; 7 nucleotides match TRBD2. Specimen: peripheral blood, collected 28 days after the second AZD1222 dose. The CDR3 is CASSQGGREWGTDTQYF. The CDR3 DNA reads as TGCGCCAGCAGCCAAGGAGGGCGGGAGTGGGGCACAGATACGCAGTATTTT.